Each of the 7 T cell receptor beta chains below was sequenced from the same sample in a study of T-cell reconstitution after alpha-beta-depleted transplantation in children. Unique molecular identifiers were used to barcode this TCRbeta library. TCRdb re-called the PCR reads with MiXCR, one entry per CDR3 protein. Counted here are some 460,000 distinct CDR3 sequences, around 15% occurring once; the ten biggest clones make up roughly 27%. The sample here was PBMCs, mostly from graft donor cells, taken 360 days after TCRalphabeta/CD19-depleted stem cell transplant. The receptor source for this set is a boy younger than two who had a stem cell transplant for Wiskott-Aldrich syndrome, so the T cells may come from the graft donor.

The chain links TRBV5-1 to TRBJ2-7, with D possibly matching TRBD2 (6 bases). Looked up from germline, CDR1 is SGHRS and CDR2 is YFSETQ. V was cut by 4 bases and J by 0 bases, with 11 bases left in between. The CDR3 totals 14 residues. The CDR3 loop is CASSPRGTSYEQYF. The CDR3 bases are TGCGCCAGCAGCCCCCGCGGGACCTCCTACGAGCAGTACTTC.

This clonotype was detected only a few times. The chain has TRBV6-5 and TRBJ1-3; 9 bases match TRBD1. The CDR3 runs to 14 residues. The trim removed 4 bases at V and 4 bases at J, leaving 2 bases unmatched. Germline V gives CDR1 MNHEY, CDR2 SVGAGI. The CDR3 protein is CASSLGTGGNTIYF. The CDR3 nucleotides are TGTGCCAGCAGTTTAGGGACAGGGGGAAACACCATATATTTT.

This chain uses TRBV11-1 with TRBJ2-7; TRBD2 aligns across 14 bases. The V gene end was trimmed by 5 bases and the J gene end by 8 bases; junction bases not matched to a gene: 17. CDR3 length: 18 residues. Germline CDR1 SGHAT, CDR2 FQDESV (reference sequence). CDR3 residues: CASSPIMPLGLAGAKQYF. For the CDR3, the DNA is TGTGCCAGCAGCCCTATTATGCCTCTGGGACTAGCGGGAGCTAAGCAGTACTTC.

This clonotype came up a few times. J is TRBJ2-1 and V is TRBV11-2; D may correspond to TRBD1 or TRBD2 (5 bases each). Trimming shortened V by 5 bases and J by 0 bases, and 11 bases separated the two germline ends. The CDR3 is 15 amino acids. Germline loops: CDR1 SGHAT, CDR2 FQNNGV. The DNA for the CDR3 is TGTGCCAGCAGCAGAAGGGACGGCTCCTACAATGAGCAGTTCTTC. Protein product: CASSRRDGSYNEQFF.

This clonotype has just one count. The gene calls are TRBV15 and TRBJ2-7, with D perhaps TRBD2 (6 bases). CDR1 and CDR2 (germline): LNHNV, YYDKDF (reference sequence). The V end lost 0 bases, the J end lost 1 base, and 10 bases lay between the germline ends. The CDR3 sequence is 15 residues long. The CDR3 nucleotides read TGTGCCACCAGCAGAGACGGCGGGACTTCCTACGAGCAGTACTTC. Its translation is CATSRDGGTSYEQYF. The full variable domain, with the rest looked up from reference TRBV15 and TRBJ2-7, is DAMVIQNPRYQVTQFGKPVTLSCSQTLNHNVMYWYQQKSSQAPKLLFHYYDKDFNNEADTPDNFQSRRPNTSFCFLDIRSPGLGDTAMYLCATSRDGGTSYEQYFGPGTRLTVT.

This clonotype has a handful of counts. The CDR3 reads CASSIPSGSFYNEQFF. The CDR3 DNA follows: TGTGCCAGCAGTATCCCTAGCGGGAGTTTCTACAATGAGCAGTTCTTC. This chain joins TRBV6-2 or TRBV6-3 and TRBJ2-1; 10 bases are a match to TRBD2. Germline V gene lookup returns CDR1 MNHEY and CDR2 SVGEGT. V was pared by 5 bases and J by 3 bases, with 7 bases of the junction left unmatched. CDR3 length: 16 amino acids.

This sequence joins TRBV5-1 and TRBJ2-2, with D possibly matching TRBD1 (5 bases). Germline V gene data show CDR1 as SGHRS and CDR2 as YFSETQ. With 4 bases removed from V and 3 bases from J, the gap between germline ends came to 13 bases. The CDR3 loop spans 15 amino acids. CDR3 protein: CASSHRTPDTGELFF. The CDR3 nucleotides read TGCGCCAGCAGCCACCGGACACCGGACACCGGGGAGCTGTTTTTT.